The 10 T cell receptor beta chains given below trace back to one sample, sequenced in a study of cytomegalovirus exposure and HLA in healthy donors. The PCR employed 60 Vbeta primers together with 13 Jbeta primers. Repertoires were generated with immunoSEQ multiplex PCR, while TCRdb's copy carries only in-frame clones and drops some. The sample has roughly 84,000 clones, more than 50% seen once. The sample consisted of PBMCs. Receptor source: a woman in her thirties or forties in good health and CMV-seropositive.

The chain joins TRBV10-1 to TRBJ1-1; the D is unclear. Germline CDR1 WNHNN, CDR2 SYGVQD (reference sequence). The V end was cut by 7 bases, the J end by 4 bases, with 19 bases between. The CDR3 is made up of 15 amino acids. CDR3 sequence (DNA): TGCGCCAGCAACCCCGCCGTGAGGTCGGGCACTGAAGCTTTCTTT. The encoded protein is CASNPAVRSGTEAFF.

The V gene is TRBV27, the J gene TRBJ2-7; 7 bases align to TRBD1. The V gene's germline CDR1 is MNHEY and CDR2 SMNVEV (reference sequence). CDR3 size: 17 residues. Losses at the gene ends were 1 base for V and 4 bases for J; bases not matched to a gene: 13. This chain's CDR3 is CASSLWGSGTVSYEQYF. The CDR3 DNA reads TGTGCCAGCAGTTTATGGGGTTCCGGGACAGTTTCTTACGAGCAGTACTTC.

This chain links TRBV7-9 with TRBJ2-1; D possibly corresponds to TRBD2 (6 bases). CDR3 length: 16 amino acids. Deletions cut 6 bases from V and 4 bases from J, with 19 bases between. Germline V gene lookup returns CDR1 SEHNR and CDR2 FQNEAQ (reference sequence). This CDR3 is CASRGGDSNNYNEQFF. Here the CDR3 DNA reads TGTGCCAGCAGGGGAGGTGACAGCAATAATTACAATGAGCAGTTCTTC.

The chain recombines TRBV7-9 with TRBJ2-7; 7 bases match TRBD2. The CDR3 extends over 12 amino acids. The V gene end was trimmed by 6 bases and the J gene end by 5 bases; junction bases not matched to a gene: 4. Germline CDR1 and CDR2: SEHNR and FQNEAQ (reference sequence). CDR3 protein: CASSRGLDEQYF. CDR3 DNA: TGTGCCAGCAGTCGAGGACTAGACGAGCAGTACTTC.

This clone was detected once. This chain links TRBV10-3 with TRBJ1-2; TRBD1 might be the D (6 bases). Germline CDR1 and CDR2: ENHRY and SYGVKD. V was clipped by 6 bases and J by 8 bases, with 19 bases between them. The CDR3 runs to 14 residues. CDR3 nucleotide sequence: TGTGCCATCAGCCAAGATATTCAGGGGAAAGGCTACACCTTC. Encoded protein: CAISQDIQGKGYTF.

CDR3 sequence reads: CASSQEYPGLAGGGEQFF. The CDR3 nucleotides are TGCGCCAGCAGCCAAGAATACCCGGGACTAGCGGGAGGGGGTGAGCAGTTCTTC. The V and J genes are TRBV4-3 and TRBJ2-1, with TRBD2 identical over 16 bases. Trimming cost V 0 bases and J 9 bases; bases outside gene matches: 8. From germline, CDR1 is LGHNA and CDR2 YSLEER. The length of the CDR3 is 18 residues.

The CDR3 region has the DNA TGTGCCACCAGCAGAGACCAACAGGGGAATATGGGAAACACCATATATTTT. It codes for CATSRDQQGNMGNTIYF. The chain combines TRBV15 with TRBJ1-3; 7 bases match TRBD1. CDR1 LNHNV and CDR2 YYDKDF come from the germline V gene (reference sequence). The CDR3 contains 17 residues. Trimming removed 0 bases from V and 4 bases from J; junction bases left unmatched: 9.

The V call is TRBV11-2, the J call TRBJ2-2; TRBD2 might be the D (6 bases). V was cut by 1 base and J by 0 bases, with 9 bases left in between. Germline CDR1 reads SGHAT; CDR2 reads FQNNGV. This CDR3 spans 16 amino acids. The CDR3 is CASSLVSGSNTGELFF. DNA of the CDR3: TGTGCCAGCAGCTTAGTCAGCGGGTCGAACACCGGGGAGCTGTTTTTT.

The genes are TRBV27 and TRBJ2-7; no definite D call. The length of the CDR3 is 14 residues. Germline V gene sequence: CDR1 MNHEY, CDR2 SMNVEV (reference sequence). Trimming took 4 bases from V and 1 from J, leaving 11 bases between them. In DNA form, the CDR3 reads TGTGCCAGCAGTTCTCACAGCCGATCCTACGAGCAGTACTTC. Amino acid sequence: CASSSHSRSYEQYF.

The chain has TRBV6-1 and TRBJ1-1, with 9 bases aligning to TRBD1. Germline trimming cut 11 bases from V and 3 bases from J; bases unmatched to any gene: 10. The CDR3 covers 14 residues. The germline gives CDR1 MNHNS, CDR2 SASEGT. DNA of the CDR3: TGTGCCGGAAACCAGGGACAGGGAGACACTGAAGCTTTCTTT. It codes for CAGNQGQGDTEAFF.